Below, 20 T cell receptor beta chains from the same sample are listed, as sequenced in a study of blood T cell repertoires in COVID-19. Measured with immunoSEQ multiplex PCR; TCRdb has only the in-frame clones, and not every one. The table includes 150,000 to 250,000 clones, 75% to 85% detected once. The sequencing sample was made of PBMCs or T cells enriched from blood (not recorded which). The receptors were sampled from a man aged 35-49 years who had recovered from COVID-19.

The rearrangement joins TRBV5-4 to TRBJ1-1, with a weak D call TRBD1 (6 bases). With 5 bases removed from V and 0 bases from J, the gap between germline ends came to 17 bases. The V gene's germline CDR1 is SGHNT and CDR2 YYREEE (reference sequence). The CDR3 covers 16 residues. CDR3 amino acids: CASREAGGLMNTEAFF. The CDR3 coding sequence is TGTGCCAGCAGGGAGGCGGGGGGCCTAATGAACACTGAAGCTTTCTTT.

The rearrangement joins TRBV7-6 to TRBJ1-4, with D unclear. Per the germline V gene, CDR1 is SGHVS and CDR2 is FNYEAQ. V was trimmed by 2 bases and J by 3 bases, leaving 4 bases between them. The CDR3 is 13 amino acids. The CDR3 bases are TGTGCCAGCAGCTTACAGGCTAATGAAAAACTGTTTTTT. Translating it yields CASSLQANEKLFF.

This clone was counted a few times. This chain connects TRBV9 to TRBJ1-2; 8 positions agree with TRBD1. The CDR3 is 14 residues long. The germline gives CDR1 SGDLS, CDR2 YYNGEE. Trimming removed 1 base from V and 6 bases from J; junction bases left unmatched: 5. The CDR3 DNA is TGTGCCAGCAGCGTAACGCAGGGGGCAGATGGCTACACCTTC. Protein sequence: CASSVTQGADGYTF. The full variable domain, its missing parts supplied by reference TRBV9 and TRBJ1-2, is DSGVTQTPKHLITATGQRVTLRCSPRSGDLSVYWYQQSLDQGLQFLIQYYNGEERAKGNILERFSAQQFPDLHSELNLSSLELGDSALYFCASSVTQGADGYTFGSGTRLTVV.

The rearrangement joins TRBV12-3 or TRBV12-4 to TRBJ2-5; TRBD1 matches 11 bases. With V trimmed by 8 bases and J by 4 bases, 3 bases remained unmatched. The CDR3 is 13 amino acids. The CDR3 spells CASRGQGGETQYF. CDR3 nucleotides: TGTGCCAGCCGGGGACAGGGGGGAGAGACCCAGTACTTC.

The V call is TRBV15, the J call TRBJ2-3; the match to TRBD1 covers 8 bases. There are 17 residues in the CDR3. The ends lost 1 base at V and 1 base at J; junction bases unmatched: 7. Germline CDR1 LNHNV, CDR2 YYDKDF (reference sequence). This CDR3 is CATSRGGQASRTDTQYF. CDR3 sequence (DNA): TGTGCCACCAGCAGAGGGGGACAGGCTAGTCGCACAGATACGCAGTATTTT.

The sample holds one count of this clone. The chain joins TRBV6-5 to TRBJ1-2, with D possibly being TRBD1 (6 bases). CDR1 and CDR2 from the germline V gene are MNHEY and SVGAGI. The CDR3 has 14 amino acids. The V end was cut by 6 bases, the J end by 2 bases, with 13 bases between. In DNA, the CDR3 is TGTGCCAGCAGCCAACAGGGCTCGAACTATGGCTACACCTTC. Protein: CASSQQGSNYGYTF.

This chain connects TRBV6-5 to TRBJ1-3; no clear D. The CDR3 extends over 12 amino acids. V was shortened by 5 bases and J by 7 bases, with 9 bases between the two germline ends. Looked up from germline, CDR1 is MNHEY and CDR2 is SVGAGI. The CDR3 region has the DNA TGTGCCAGCAGTCCCAGCGGCAACACCATATATTTT. It yields the protein CASSPSGNTIYF.

CDR3 protein: CATPRRTGEKVRTGIEQYV. In DNA, the CDR3 is TGTGCCACCCCGAGAAGGACAGGGGAGAAGGTTCGGACTGGGATCGAGCAGTACGTC. The rearrangement joins TRBV10-3 to TRBJ2-7, with 9 positions matching TRBD1. The CDR3 totals 19 residues. The germline gives CDR1 ENHRY, CDR2 SYGVKD. The junction had 28 bases not matched to a gene; V was cut back by 10 bases and J by 6 bases.

V and J are TRBV5-4 and TRBJ2-6; 7 nucleotides align to TRBD2. This CDR3 region has 16 residues. Germline CDR1 reads SGHNT; CDR2 reads YYREEE (reference sequence). Trimming cost V 4 bases and J 4 bases; bases outside gene matches: 8. CDR3 sequence: CASSSGMTSGANVLTF. The CDR3 DNA follows: TGTGCCAGCAGCAGCGGGATGACGTCGGGGGCCAACGTCCTGACTTTC.

The chain carries TRBV7-9 and TRBJ1-2, with D tentatively TRBD1 (5 bases). The length of the CDR3 is 15 residues. Germline V lookup: CDR1 SEHNR, CDR2 FQNEAQ (reference sequence). The V end lost 4 bases, the J end lost 3 bases, and 15 bases lay between the germline ends. The CDR3 is CASSSSGGSDYGYTF. Here the CDR3 DNA reads TGTGCCAGCAGCTCCAGCGGGGGATCGGACTATGGCTACACCTTC. The full variable domain, rest sourced from reference TRBV7-9 and TRBJ1-2, is DTGVSQNPRHKITKRGQNVTFRCDPISEHNRLYWYRQTLGQGPEFLTYFQNEAQLEKSRLLSDRFSAERPKGSFSTLEIQRTEQGDSAMYLCASSSSGGSDYGYTFGSGTRLTVV.

CDR3 sequence: CASSTAGTATYGYTF. DNA of the CDR3: TGTGCCAGCAGCACCGCCGGGACAGCGACCTATGGCTACACCTTC. The gene calls are TRBV7-2 and TRBJ1-2; 7 positions match TRBD1. The J segment lost 4 bases and the V segment lost 5 bases, leaving 10 bases of the junction unmatched. CDR1 and CDR2 (germline): SGHTA, FQGNSA. CDR3 length: 15 residues.

This clone appeared many times. The V gene is TRBV9, the J gene TRBJ1-1; no clear D gene. V lost 1 base to trimming and J lost 0 bases, with 7 bases between them. Germline values: CDR1 SGDLS, CDR2 YYNGEE. CDR3 length: 14 residues. The CDR3 loop reads CASSVSGMNTEAFF. The DNA of the CDR3 is TGTGCCAGCAGCGTAAGTGGCATGAACACTGAAGCTTTCTTT.

V and J are TRBV5-6 and TRBJ2-7; D remains unclear. This CDR3 is built from 13 residues. V dropped 3 bases and J dropped 5 bases, with 12 bases sitting between them. The germline V gene encodes CDR1 SGHDT and CDR2 YYEEEE. The CDR3 region is CASSSTPLDEQYF. CDR3 in DNA: TGTGCCAGCAGCTCAACTCCCTTAGACGAGCAGTACTTC.

V is TRBV7-8 and J is TRBJ1-6; D gene unclear. Trimming took off 5 bases at V and 0 bases at J, with 11 bases between the two ends. The V gene's germline CDR1 is SGHVS and CDR2 FQNEAQ. The CDR3 length is 16 residues. CDR3 DNA: TGTGCCAGCAGCCGAGGAGGGAGCTCCTATAATTCACCCCTCCACTTT. Translated: CASSRGGSSYNSPLHF.

The sample holds a few counts of this clone. The rearrangement uses TRBV30 and TRBJ2-7, with D possibly being TRBD2 (5 bases). The CDR3 loop spans 13 amino acids. Trimming cost V 2 bases and J 3 bases, with 11 bases left between them. Germline CDR1 GTSNPN, CDR2 SVGIG (reference sequence). CDR3 region: CAWSLVLDYEQYF. The CDR3, as DNA: TGTGCCTGGAGTTTAGTACTAGACTACGAGCAGTACTTC.

The rearrangement links TRBV18 to TRBJ2-2, with 9 bases lining up with TRBD1. The V segment lost 4 bases and the J segment 3 bases; nucleotides outside the gene matches: 3. The CDR3 contains 15 residues. Germline V gene lookup returns CDR1 KGHSH and CDR2 LQKENI. CDR3 nucleotide sequence: TGTGCCAGCTCACTCGGACAGGGGTACACCGGGGAGCTGTTTTTT. Protein sequence: CASSLGQGYTGELFF. Using reference TRBV18 and TRBJ2-2 for the parts outside the CDR3, the full variable domain is NAGVMQNPRHLVRRRGQEARLRCSPMKGHSHVYWYRQLPEEGLKFMVYLQKENIIDESGMPKERFSAEFPKEGPSILRIQQVVRGDSAAYFCASSLGQGYTGELFFGEGSRLTVL.

The CDR3 region is CASSLVPWGDYGYTF. CDR3 DNA sequence: TGTGCCAGCAGCTTGGTTCCGTGGGGGGACTATGGCTACACCTTC. This rearrangement joins TRBV5-5 to TRBJ1-2, with a tentative D call TRBD1 (5 bases). The germline CDR1 and CDR2 sequences are SGHKS and YYEKEE (reference sequence). V was trimmed by 0 bases and J by 3 bases, leaving 12 bases between them. The CDR3 runs to 15 residues.

The genes are TRBV5-4 and TRBJ2-5, with 8 bases lining up with TRBD1. The CDR3 is 13 amino acids. Germline CDR1 SGHNT, CDR2 YYREEE (reference sequence). The ends lost 4 bases at V and 1 base at J; junction bases unmatched: 0. The DNA for the CDR3 is TGTGCCAGCAGCACAGGGGGCCAAGAGACCCAGTACTTC. Translation: CASSTGGQETQYF.

The genes are TRBV6-5 and TRBJ1-5; D not certain. The CDR3 is 15 amino acids. Germline V gives CDR1 MNHEY, CDR2 SVGAGI. The V and J ends lost 0 bases and 3 bases respectively, with 9 bases between them. The CDR3 here is CASSYSGGDNQPQHF. CDR3 bases: TGTGCCAGCAGTTACTCGGGCGGGGACAATCAGCCCCAGCATTTT.

V and J are TRBV15 and TRBJ1-2, with 9 bases aligning to TRBD1. Germline-derived CDR1 and CDR2 are LNHNV and YYDKDF (reference sequence). This CDR3 spans 14 amino acids. Trimming cost V 1 base and J 4 bases; bases outside gene matches: 1. CDR3 in amino acids: CATSRAGQGYGYTF. For the CDR3, the DNA is TGTGCCACCAGCAGAGCGGGACAGGGCTATGGCTACACCTTC.